This T cell receptor beta chain appears in the sequencing data of a study of blood T cell repertoires in COVID-19. Study information: Samples taken during acute and convalescent COVID-19 were collected in the United States, Italy and Spain. The analysed material was cDNA or gDNA that came from T cells, B-cell-depleted T cells, or PBMCs.

In the study's own analysis: Estimates of nucleated cell counts were drawn from the amplification of reference gene primers. This table comes from immunoSEQ multiplex PCR, and its TCRdb copy is limited to in-frame clones, with some not included. Clone size and V and J calls were adopted from that table, with D and trimming inferred from the DNA. The sample holds around 260,000 clones, 80% to 90% seen once. Germline CDR1 SGHRS, CDR2 YFSETQ. The CDR3 is 14 amino acids. Trimming took off 0 bases at V and 4 bases at J, with 7 bases between the two ends. Source material: peripheral blood. The chain uses TRBV5-1 and TRBJ1-4; D gene uncertain. The TCR originated in a man aged 30 to 45 with acute or convalescent COVID-19. CDR3 amino acids: CASSLDRYNEKLFF. The DNA of the CDR3 is TGCGCCAGCAGCTTGGATCGGTATAATGAAAAACTGTTTTTT.